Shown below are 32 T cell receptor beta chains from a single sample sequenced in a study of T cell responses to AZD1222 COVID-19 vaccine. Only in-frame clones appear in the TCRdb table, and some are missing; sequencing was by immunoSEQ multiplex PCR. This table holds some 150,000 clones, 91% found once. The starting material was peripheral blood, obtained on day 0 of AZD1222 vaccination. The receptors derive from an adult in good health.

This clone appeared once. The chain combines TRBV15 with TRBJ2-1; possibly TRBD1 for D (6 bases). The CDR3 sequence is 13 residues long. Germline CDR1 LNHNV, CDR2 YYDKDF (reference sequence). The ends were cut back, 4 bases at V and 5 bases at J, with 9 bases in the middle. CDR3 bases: TGTGCCACCAGCATTACAGGGAACAATGAGCAGTTCTTC. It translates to CATSITGNNEQFF. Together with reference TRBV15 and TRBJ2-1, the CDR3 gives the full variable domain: DAMVIQNPRYQVTQFGKPVTLSCSQTLNHNVMYWYQQKSSQAPKLLFHYYDKDFNNEADTPDNFQSRRPNTSFCFLDIRSPGLGDTAMYLCATSITGNNEQFFGPGTRLTVL.

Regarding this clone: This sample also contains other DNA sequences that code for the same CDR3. CDR3 bases: TGTGCCAGCAGTTTGGGGAGCTCCTACGAGCAGTACTTC. It yields the protein CASSLGSSYEQYF. The rearrangement links TRBV12-3 or TRBV12-4 to TRBJ2-7; tentatively, D is TRBD2 (5 bases). The CDR3 runs 13 residues. V was pared by 3 bases and J by 0 bases, with 6 bases between.

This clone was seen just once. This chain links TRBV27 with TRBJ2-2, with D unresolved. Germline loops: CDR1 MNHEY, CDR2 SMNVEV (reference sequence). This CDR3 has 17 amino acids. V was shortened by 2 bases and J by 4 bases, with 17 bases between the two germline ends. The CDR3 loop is CASSLGKGNLGTGELFF. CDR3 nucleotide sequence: TGTGCCAGCAGTTTAGGGAAAGGGAATTTGGGCACCGGGGAGCTGTTTTTT.

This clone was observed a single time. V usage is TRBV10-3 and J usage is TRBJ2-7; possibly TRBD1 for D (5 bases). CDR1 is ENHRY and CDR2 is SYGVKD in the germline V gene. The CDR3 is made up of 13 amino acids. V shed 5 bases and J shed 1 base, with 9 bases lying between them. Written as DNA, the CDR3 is TGTGCCATCAGTTTGACAGAGTCCTACGAGCAGTACTTC. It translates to CAISLTESYEQYF.

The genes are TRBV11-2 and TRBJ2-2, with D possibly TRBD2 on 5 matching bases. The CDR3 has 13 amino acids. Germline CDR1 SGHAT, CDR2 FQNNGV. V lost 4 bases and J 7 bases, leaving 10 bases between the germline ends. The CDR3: CASSSRTLGELFF. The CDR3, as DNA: TGTGCCAGCAGCTCCAGGACTCTCGGGGAGCTGTTTTTT.

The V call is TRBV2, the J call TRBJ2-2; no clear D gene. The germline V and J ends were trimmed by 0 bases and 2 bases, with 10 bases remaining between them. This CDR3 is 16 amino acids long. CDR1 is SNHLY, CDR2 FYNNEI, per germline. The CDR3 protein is CASSEAYAANTGELFF. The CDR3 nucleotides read TGTGCCAGCAGTGAAGCTTATGCAGCCAACACCGGGGAGCTGTTTTTT.

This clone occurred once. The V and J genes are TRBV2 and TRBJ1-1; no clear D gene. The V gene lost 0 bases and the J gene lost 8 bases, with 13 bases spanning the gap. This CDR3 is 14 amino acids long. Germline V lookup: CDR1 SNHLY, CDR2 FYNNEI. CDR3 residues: CASSEALGQPEAFF. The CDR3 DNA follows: TGTGCCAGCAGTGAAGCGCTTGGGCAGCCCGAAGCTTTCTTT.

The CDR3 protein is CATRTGPQRPQHF. CDR3 in DNA: TGTGCCACCCGGACAGGGCCCCAGAGGCCCCAGCATTTT. This chain connects TRBV28 to TRBJ1-5, with TRBD1 matching 8 bases. J lost 9 bases, V lost 10 bases, and 11 bases had no gene match. The CDR3 consists of 13 residues. CDR1 and CDR2 from the germline V gene are MDHEN and SYDVKM.

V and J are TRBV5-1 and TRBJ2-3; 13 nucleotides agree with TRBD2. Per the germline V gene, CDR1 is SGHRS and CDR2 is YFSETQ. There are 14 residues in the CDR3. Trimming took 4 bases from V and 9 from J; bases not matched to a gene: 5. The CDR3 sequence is CASSTGLAGETQYF. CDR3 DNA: TGCGCCAGCAGCACCGGACTAGCGGGAGAAACGCAGTATTTT. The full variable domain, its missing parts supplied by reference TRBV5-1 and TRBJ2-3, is KAGVTQTPRYLIKTRGQQVTLSCSPISGHRSVSWYQQTPGQGLQFLFEYFSETQRNKGNFPGRFSGRQFSNSRSEMNVSTLELGDSALYLCASSTGLAGETQYFGPGTRLTVL.

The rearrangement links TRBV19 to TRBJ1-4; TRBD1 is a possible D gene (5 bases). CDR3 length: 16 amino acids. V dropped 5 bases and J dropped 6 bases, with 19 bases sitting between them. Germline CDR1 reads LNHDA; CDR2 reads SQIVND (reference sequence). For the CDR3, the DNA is TGTGCCAGTAGTCCAGGGATCAGGCCAGGGCATGAAAAACTGTTTTTT. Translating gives CASSPGIRPGHEKLFF. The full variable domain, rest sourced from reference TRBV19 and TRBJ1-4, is DGGITQSPKYLFRKEGQNVTLSCEQNLNHDAMYWYRQDPGQGLRLIYYSQIVNDFQKGDIAEGYSVSREKKESFPLTVTSAQKNPTAFYLCASSPGIRPGHEKLFFGSGTQLSVL.

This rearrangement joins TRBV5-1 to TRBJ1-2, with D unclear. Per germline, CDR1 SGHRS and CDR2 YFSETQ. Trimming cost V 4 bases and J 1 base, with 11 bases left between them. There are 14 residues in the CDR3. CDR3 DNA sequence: TGCGCCAGCAGCCCACAAGCCAGTAACTATGGCTACACCTTC. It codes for CASSPQASNYGYTF.

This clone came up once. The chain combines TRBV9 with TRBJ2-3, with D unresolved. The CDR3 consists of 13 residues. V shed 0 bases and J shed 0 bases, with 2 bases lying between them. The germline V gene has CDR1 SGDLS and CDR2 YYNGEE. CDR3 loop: CASSVGSTDTQYF. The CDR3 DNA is TGTGCCAGCAGCGTAGGGAGCACAGATACGCAGTATTTT.

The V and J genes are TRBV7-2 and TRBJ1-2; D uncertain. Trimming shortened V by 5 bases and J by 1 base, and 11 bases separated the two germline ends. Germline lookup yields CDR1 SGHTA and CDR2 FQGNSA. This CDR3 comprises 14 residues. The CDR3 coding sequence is TGTGCCAGCAGCCGCGGAGTCGGTAACTATGGCTACACCTTC. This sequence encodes CASSRGVGNYGYTF.

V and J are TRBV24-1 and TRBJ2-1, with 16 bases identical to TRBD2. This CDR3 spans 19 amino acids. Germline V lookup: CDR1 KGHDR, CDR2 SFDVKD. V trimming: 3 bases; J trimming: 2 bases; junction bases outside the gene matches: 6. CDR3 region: CATSDPGLAGGSTYNEQFF. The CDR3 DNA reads TGTGCCACCAGTGATCCGGGACTAGCGGGAGGGTCCACCTACAATGAGCAGTTCTTC.

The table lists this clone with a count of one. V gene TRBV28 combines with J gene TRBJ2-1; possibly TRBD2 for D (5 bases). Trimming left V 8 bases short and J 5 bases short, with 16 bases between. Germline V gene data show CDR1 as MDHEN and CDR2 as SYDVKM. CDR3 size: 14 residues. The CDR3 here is CASFENPGDNEQFF. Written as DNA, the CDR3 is TGTGCCAGCTTCGAAAACCCCGGGGACAATGAGCAGTTCTTC. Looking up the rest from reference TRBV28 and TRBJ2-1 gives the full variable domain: DVKVTQSSRYLVKRTGEKVFLECVQDMDHENMFWYRQDPGLGLRLIYFSYDVKMKEKGDIPEGYSVSREKKERFSLILESASTNQTSMYLCASFENPGDNEQFFGPGTRLTVL.

As DNA, the CDR3 is TGTGCCAGCAGCTTAACCGGGAGGCCCAACAATGAGCAGTTCTTC. Its translation: CASSLTGRPNNEQFF. This chain uses TRBV7-3 with TRBJ2-1; TRBD2 matches at 7 bases. From germline, CDR1 is SGHTA and CDR2 FQGTGA. V gave up 0 bases and J gave up 5 bases; unmatched junction bases: 4. This CDR3 contains 15 residues.

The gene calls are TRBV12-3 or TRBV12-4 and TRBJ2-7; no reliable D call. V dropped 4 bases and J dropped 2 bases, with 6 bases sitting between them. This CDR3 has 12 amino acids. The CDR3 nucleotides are TGTGCCAGCAGTTCGACTCCCTACGAGCAGTACTTC. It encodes CASSSTPYEQYF.

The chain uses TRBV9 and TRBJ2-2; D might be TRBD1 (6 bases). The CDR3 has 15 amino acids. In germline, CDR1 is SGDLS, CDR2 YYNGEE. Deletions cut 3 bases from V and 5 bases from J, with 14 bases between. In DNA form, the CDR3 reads TGTGCCAGCAGCGAGATGGGGGCCCGGACCGGGGAGCTGTTTTTT. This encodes CASSEMGARTGELFF.

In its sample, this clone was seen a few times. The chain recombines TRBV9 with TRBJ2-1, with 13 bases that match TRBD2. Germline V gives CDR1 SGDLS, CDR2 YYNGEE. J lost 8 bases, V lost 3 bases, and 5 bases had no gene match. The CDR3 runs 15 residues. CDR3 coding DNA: TGTGCCAGCAGCGGGACTAGCGGGAGTTGGTATGAGCAGTTCTTC. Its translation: CASSGTSGSWYEQFF.

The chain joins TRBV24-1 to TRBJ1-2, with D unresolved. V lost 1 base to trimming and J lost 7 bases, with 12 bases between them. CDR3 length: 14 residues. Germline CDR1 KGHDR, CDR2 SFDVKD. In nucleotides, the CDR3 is TGTGCCACCAGTGATTTCCCAGCGACAACTGGCTACACCTTC. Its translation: CATSDFPATTGYTF.

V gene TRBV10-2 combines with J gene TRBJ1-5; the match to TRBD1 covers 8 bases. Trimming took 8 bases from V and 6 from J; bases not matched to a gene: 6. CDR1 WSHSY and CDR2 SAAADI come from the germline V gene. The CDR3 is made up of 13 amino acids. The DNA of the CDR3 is TGCGCCAGCTCCAGGGGGCCTCGTCAGCCCCAGCATTTT. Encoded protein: CASSRGPRQPQHF.

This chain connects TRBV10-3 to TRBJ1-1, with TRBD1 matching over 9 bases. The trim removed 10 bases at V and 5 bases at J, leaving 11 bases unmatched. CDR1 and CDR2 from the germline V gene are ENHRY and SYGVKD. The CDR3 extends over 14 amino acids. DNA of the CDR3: TGTGCCACAGTAGGGGGACAGGGAAAGACTGAAGCTTTCTTT. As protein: CATVGGQGKTEAFF.

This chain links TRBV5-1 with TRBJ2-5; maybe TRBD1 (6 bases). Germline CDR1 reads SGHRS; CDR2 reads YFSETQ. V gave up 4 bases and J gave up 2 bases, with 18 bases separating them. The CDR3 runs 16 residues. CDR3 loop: CASSQRQAVFQETQYF. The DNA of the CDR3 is TGCGCCAGCAGCCAACGACAGGCAGTCTTTCAAGAGACCCAGTACTTC.

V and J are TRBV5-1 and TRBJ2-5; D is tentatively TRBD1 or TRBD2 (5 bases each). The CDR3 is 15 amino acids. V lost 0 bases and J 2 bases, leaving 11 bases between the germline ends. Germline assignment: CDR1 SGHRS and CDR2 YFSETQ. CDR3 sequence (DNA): TGCGCCAGCAGCTTGGATTGGTGGGGGCAAGAGACCCAGTACTTC. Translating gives CASSLDWWGQETQYF.

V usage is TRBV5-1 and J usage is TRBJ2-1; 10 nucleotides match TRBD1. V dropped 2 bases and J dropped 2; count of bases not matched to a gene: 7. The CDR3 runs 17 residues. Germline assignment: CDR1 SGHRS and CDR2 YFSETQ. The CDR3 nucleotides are TGCGCCAGCAGCTTTCGACAGGGACAGGGGACCTACAATGAGCAGTTCTTC. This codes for CASSFRQGQGTYNEQFF.

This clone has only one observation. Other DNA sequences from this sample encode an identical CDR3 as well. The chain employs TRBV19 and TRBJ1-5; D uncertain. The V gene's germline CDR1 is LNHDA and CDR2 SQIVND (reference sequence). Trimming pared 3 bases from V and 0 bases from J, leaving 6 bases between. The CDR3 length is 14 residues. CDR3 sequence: CASSISDSNQPQHF. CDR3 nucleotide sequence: TGTGCCAGTAGTATTTCTGATAGCAATCAGCCCCAGCATTTT.

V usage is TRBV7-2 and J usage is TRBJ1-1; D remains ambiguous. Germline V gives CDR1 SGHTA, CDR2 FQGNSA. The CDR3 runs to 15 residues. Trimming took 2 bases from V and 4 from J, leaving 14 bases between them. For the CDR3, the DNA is TGTGCCAGCAGCTTATCCCCACTTCTGGGCACTGAAGCTTTCTTT. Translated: CASSLSPLLGTEAFF.

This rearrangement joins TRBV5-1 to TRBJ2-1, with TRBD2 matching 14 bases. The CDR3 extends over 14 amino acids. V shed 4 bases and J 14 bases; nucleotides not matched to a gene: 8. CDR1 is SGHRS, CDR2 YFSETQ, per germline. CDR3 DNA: TGCGCCAGCAGCCCCGGGACTAGCGGGAGTCACGAGTTCTTC. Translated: CASSPGTSGSHEFF.

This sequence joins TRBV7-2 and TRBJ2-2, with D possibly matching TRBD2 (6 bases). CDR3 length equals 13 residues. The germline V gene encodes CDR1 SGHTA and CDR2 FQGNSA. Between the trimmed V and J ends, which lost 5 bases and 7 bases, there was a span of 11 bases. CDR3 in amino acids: CASSGGMNGELFF. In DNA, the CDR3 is TGTGCCAGCAGCGGGGGGATGAACGGGGAGCTGTTTTTT.

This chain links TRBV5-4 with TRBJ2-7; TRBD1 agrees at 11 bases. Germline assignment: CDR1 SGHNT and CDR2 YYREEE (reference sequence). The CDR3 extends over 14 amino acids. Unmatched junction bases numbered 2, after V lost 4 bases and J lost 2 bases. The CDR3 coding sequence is TGTGCCAGCAGCCCGGGACAGGGGGCCTACGAGCAGTACTTC. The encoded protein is CASSPGQGAYEQYF. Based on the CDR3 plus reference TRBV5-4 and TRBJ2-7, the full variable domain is ETGVTQSPTHLIKTRGQQVTLRCSSQSGHNTVSWYQQALGQGPQFIFQYYREEENGRGNFPPRFSGLQFPNYSSELNVNALELDDSALYLCASSPGQGAYEQYFGPGTRLTVT.

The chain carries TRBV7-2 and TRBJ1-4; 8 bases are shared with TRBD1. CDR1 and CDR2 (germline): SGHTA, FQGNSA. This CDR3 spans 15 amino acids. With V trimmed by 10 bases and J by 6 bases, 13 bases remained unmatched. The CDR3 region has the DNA TGTGCCACCCGGACAGGGCCCTCTGAGCATGAAAAACTGTTTTTT. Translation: CATRTGPSEHEKLFF.

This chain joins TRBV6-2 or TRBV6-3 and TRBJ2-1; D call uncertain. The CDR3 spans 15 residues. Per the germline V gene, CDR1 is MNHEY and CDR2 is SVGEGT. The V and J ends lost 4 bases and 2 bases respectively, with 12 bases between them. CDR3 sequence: CASSLDRLAYNEQFF. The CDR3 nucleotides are TGTGCCAGCAGTTTAGACCGGTTAGCCTACAATGAGCAGTTCTTC.